These 6 T cell receptor beta chains share one sample of origin, sequenced in a study of T cell repertoires in cytomegalovirus infection. MiXCR, applied by TCRdb to the reads, yields one record per CDR3 protein. This table holds fewer than 550,000 distinct CDR3 sequences, 31% found once. Sequenced: PBMCs. These receptors all come from a human donor in good health (CMV status not recorded). Some clones in this sample may be carry-over from other donors' samples.

This clonotype was observed a few times. V and J are TRBV5-4 and TRBJ2-1; 7 nucleotides line up with TRBD2. Unmatched junction bases numbered 6, after V lost 4 bases and J lost 5 bases. Germline-derived CDR1 and CDR2 are SGHNT and YYREEE (reference sequence). The CDR3 contains 14 residues. The CDR3 is CASSPGLADNEQFF. Here the CDR3 DNA reads TGTGCCAGCAGCCCGGGGCTAGCGGACAATGAGCAGTTCTTC.

With respect to this clonotype: Given the absence of the conserved phenylalanine or tryptophan at the CDR3 end, a read error is likely. Because the CDR3's place on the DNA is in doubt, the DNA is left out and the CDR3 is given as listed by TCRdb. V gene TRBV28 combines with J gene TRBJ1-5. The CDR3 adds up to 12 amino acids, both ends counted. Germline CDR1 MDHEN, CDR2 SYDVKM. The CDR3 loop reads CASRSTNQPQNI.

In its sample, this clonotype was seen a few times. The chain uses TRBV6-1 and TRBJ2-7; D perhaps matches TRBD1 (6 bases). Germline V gives CDR1 MNHNS, CDR2 SASEGT. The germline V and J ends were trimmed by 3 bases and 5 bases, with 11 bases remaining between them. The CDR3 is made up of 13 amino acids. The CDR3 loop is CASSDQGLDEQYF. The CDR3 DNA is TGTGCCAGCAGTGACCAGGGGCTGGACGAGCAGTACTTC.

With regard to this clonotype: A single base separates this from a much larger clone, so it may be a read error. The chain has TRBV11-1 and TRBJ2-5; D assignment may be TRBD1 or TRBD2 (7 bases each). The V gene's germline CDR1 is SGHAT and CDR2 FQDESV (reference sequence). The length of the CDR3 is 14 residues. DNA for the CDR3: TGTGCCAGCAGCCAGGGGGGGATCCAAGAGCCCCAGTACTTC. This gives the protein CASSQGGIQEPQYF.

The chain joins TRBV28 to TRBJ2-5; 10 bases map to TRBD2. CDR1 and CDR2 (germline): MDHEN, SYDVKM. The CDR3 is made up of 20 amino acids. Trimming took 4 bases from V and 0 from J; bases not matched to a gene: 17. The CDR3 sequence: CASSSIPPSLAGVNQETQYF. The CDR3 DNA follows: TGTGCCAGCAGTTCCATACCTCCCTCTCTAGCGGGGGTAAACCAAGAGACCCAGTACTTC. Complete variable domain (other parts from reference TRBV28 and TRBJ2-5): DVKVTQSSRYLVKRTGEKVFLECVQDMDHENMFWYRQDPGLGLRLIYFSYDVKMKEKGDIPEGYSVSREKKERFSLILESASTNQTSMYLCASSSIPPSLAGVNQETQYFGPGTRLLVL.

This clonotype was seen a few times. The chain carries TRBV7-2 and TRBJ1-1; a weak D match, TRBD1 (5 bases). CDR3 length equals 15 residues. Germline CDR1 is SGHTA and CDR2 is FQGNSA. With 5 bases removed from V and 1 base from J, the gap between germline ends came to 14 bases. CDR3 amino acids: CASSRTTRANTEAFF. The CDR3 region has the DNA TGTGCCAGCAGCCGAACGACCAGGGCGAACACTGAAGCTTTCTTT.